This is a list of T cell receptor beta chains from one sample in a study of cytomegalovirus exposure and HLA in healthy donors. Sequencing was performed with immunoSEQ multiplex PCR; in TCRdb, only in-frame clones are kept and a portion is missing. This sample carries some 150,000 clones, more than 75% of them seen once, and the ten largest clones take less than 2.5%. The sample consisted of PBMCs. The origin of the receptors is a woman in her late teens or twenties in good health and CMV-seronegative. The CDR3 runs from the conserved cysteine through the conserved F or W. Fields, in order: CDR3 length, clone size, D gene, J gene, V gene, CDR3 protein, CDR3 DNA. A D gene is named only where the DNA matches it firmly. Size is stated for part of the rows, as once, few or many counts, or as a class when the clone is expanded.

15 | - | - | TRBJ1-5 | TRBV5-6 | CASSSDGISNQPQHF | TGTGCCAGCAGCTCCGACGGGATTAGCAATCAGCCCCAGCATTTT
10 | - | - | TRBJ1-4 | TRBV20-1 | CRGGGEKLFF | TGCAGAGGGGGGGGTGAAAAACTGTTTTTT
15 | few | TRBD2 | TRBJ2-3 | TRBV19 | CASRPSGRATDTQYF | TGTGCCAGTAGGCCTAGCGGGAGGGCCACAGATACGCAGTATTTT
15 | once | - | TRBJ1-2 | TRBV19 | CASRSQGSVKYGYTF | TGTGCCAGTAGAAGCCAGGGGTCGGTAAAATATGGCTACACCTTC
15 | - | TRBD2 | TRBJ2-1 | TRBV7-9 | CASSLGTSGLNEQFF | TGTGCCAGCAGCTTAGGGACTAGCGGCTTGAATGAGCAGTTCTTC
15 | once | - | TRBJ2-1 | TRBV25-1 | CASTLGAGTSNEQFF | TGTGCCAGCACCCTAGGAGCCGGGACTTCTAATGAGCAGTTCTTC
18 | few | TRBD2 | TRBJ2-6 | TRBV11-2 | CASSIQRELISGANVLTF | TGTGCCAGCAGCATCCAGCGGGAACTTATCTCTGGGGCCAACGTCCTGACTTTC
15 | few | TRBD1 | TRBJ1-2 | TRBV5-6 | CASSLIGTGDGVYTF | TGTGCCAGCAGTCTAATTGGGACAGGGGATGGTGTATACACCTTC
13 | - | - | TRBJ1-2 | TRBV5-1 | CASRSGLDYGYTF | TGCGCCAGCAGATCAGGACTGGACTATGGCTACACCTTC
13 | - | - | TRBJ2-7 | TRBV10-3 | CATASDSSYEQYF | TGTGCCACTGCATCGGACTCCTCCTACGAGCAGTACTTC
16 | - | - | TRBJ2-7 | TRBV5-1 | CASSPLLRDTLYEQYF | TGCGCCAGCAGCCCCCTCCTGCGGGATACCCTCTACGAGCAGTACTTC
12 | - | - | TRBJ2-1 | TRBV7-2 | CASSLYQGKQFF | TGTGCCAGCAGCTTGTACCAGGGAAAGCAGTTCTTC
13 | - | - | TRBJ1-2 | TRBV5-5 | CASSPTGNYGYTF | TGTGCCAGCAGCCCCACAGGGAACTATGGCTACACCTTC
13 | - | - | TRBJ2-1 | TRBV12-5 | CASGLTASGGMFF | TGTGCTAGTGGTTTGACCGCCTCAGGGGGGATGTTCTTC
13 | - | - | TRBJ2-1 | TRBV7-2 | CASSLGRGREQFF | TGTGCCAGCAGCTTAGGGCGGGGGCGCGAGCAGTTCTTC
12 | - | - | TRBJ2-5 | TRBV7-9 | CASSFSVETQYF | TGTGCCAGCAGCTTTTCCGTAGAGACCCAGTACTTC
14 | - | - | TRBJ1-2 | TRBV4-1 | CASSQGGEFYGYTF | TGCGCCAGCAGCCAAGGGGGAGAGTTCTATGGCTACACCTTC
12 | - | - | TRBJ2-1 | TRBV2 | CASRLADNEQFF | TGTGCCAGCAGGCTGGCTGACAATGAGCAGTTCTTC
13 | - | - | TRBJ2-7 | TRBV14 | CASSFTGAGEQYF | TGTGCCAGCAGCTTCACAGGGGCGGGGGAGCAGTACTTC
13 | - | TRBD2 | TRBJ2-4 | TRBV29-1 | CSKGGVPKNIQYF | TGCAGCAAGGGAGGGGTTCCCAAAAACATTCAGTACTTC
15 | once | - | TRBJ2-1 | TRBV7-2 | CASSLEAGPAHEQFF | TGTGCCAGCAGCTTAGAGGCGGGTCCTGCCCATGAGCAGTTCTTC
16 | - | TRBD1 | TRBJ2-1 | TRBV7-9 | CASSLAGDRGFNEQFF | TGTGCCAGCAGCTTAGCGGGGGACAGGGGCTTCAATGAGCAGTTCTTC
15 | - | TRBD1 | TRBJ2-3 | TRBV6-4 | CASSPGQGAWDTQYF | TGTGCCAGCAGTCCCGGACAGGGGGCTTGGGATACGCAGTATTTT
16 | - | TRBD1 | TRBJ1-2 | TRBV7-9 | CASSASGTGGDYGYTF | TGTGCCAGCAGCGCCTCCGGGACAGGGGGCGACTATGGCTACACCTTC
13 | once | TRBD1 | TRBJ2-7 | TRBV6-1 | CASSADRGYEQYF | TGTGCCAGCAGTGCGGACAGGGGATACGAGCAGTACTTC
15 | - | TRBD1 | TRBJ1-4 | TRBV18 | CASSPPTGGGEKLFF | TGTGCCAGCTCACCCCCGACAGGGGGCGGCGAAAAACTGTTTTTT